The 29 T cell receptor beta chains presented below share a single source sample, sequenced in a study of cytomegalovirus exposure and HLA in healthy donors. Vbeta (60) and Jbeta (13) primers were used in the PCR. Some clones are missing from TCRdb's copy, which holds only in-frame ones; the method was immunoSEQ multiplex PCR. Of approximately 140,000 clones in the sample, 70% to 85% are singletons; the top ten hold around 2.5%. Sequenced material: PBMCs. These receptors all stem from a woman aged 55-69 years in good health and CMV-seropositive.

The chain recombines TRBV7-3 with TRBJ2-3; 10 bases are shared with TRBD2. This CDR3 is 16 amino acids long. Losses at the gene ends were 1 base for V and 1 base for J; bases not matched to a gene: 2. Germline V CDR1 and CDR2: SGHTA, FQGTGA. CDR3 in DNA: TGTGCCAGCAGCTTAAGGCTAGCGGGGGGCACAGATACGCAGTATTTT. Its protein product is CASSLRLAGGTDTQYF.

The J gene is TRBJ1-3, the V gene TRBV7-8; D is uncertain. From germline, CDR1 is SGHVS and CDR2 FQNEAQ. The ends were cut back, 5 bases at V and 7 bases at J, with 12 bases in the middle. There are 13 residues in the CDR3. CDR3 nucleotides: TGTGCCAGCAGCCCCGGAACAGTGAACACCATATATTTT. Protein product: CASSPGTVNTIYF.

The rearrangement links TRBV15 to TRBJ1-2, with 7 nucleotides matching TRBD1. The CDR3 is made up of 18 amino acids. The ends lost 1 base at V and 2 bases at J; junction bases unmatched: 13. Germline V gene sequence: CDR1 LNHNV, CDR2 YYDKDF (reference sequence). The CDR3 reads CATSRVRGRQGANYGYTF. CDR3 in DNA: TGTGCCACCAGCAGAGTGAGGGGCCGACAGGGAGCGAACTATGGCTACACCTTC. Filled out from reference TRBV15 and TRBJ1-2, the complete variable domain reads DAMVIQNPRYQVTQFGKPVTLSCSQTLNHNVMYWYQQKSSQAPKLLFHYYDKDFNNEADTPDNFQSRRPNTSFCFLDIRSPGLGDTAMYLCATSRVRGRQGANYGYTFGSGTRLTVV.

The chain's CDR3 is CASSSRPGRNPNEKLFF. CDR3 in DNA: TGTGCCAGCAGCTCCCGGCCCGGCAGGAACCCAAATGAAAAACTGTTTTTT. The chain uses TRBV11-2 and TRBJ1-4; D uncertain. Trimming pared 4 bases from V and 5 bases from J, leaving 20 bases between. CDR1 is SGHAT, CDR2 FQNNGV, per germline. The CDR3 is 17 amino acids.

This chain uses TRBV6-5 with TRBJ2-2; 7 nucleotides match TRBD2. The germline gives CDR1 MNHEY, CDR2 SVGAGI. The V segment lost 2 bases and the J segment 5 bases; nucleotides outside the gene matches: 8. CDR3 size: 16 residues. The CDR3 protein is CASSYGGGTITGELFF. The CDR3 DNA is TGTGCCAGCAGTTACGGGGGAGGGACGATAACCGGGGAGCTGTTTTTT.

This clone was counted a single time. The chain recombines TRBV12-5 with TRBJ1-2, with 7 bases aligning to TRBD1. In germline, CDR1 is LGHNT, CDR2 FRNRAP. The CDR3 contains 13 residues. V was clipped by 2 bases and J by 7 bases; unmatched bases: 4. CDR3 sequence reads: CASGLNRGGGYTF. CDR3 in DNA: TGTGCTAGTGGTTTGAACAGGGGTGGTGGCTACACCTTC.

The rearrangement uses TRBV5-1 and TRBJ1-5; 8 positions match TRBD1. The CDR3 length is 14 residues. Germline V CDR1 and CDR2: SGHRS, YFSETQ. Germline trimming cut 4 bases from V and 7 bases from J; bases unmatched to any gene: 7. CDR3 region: CASSPGQGGQPQHF. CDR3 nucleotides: TGCGCCAGCAGCCCTGGACAGGGAGGACAGCCCCAGCATTTT.

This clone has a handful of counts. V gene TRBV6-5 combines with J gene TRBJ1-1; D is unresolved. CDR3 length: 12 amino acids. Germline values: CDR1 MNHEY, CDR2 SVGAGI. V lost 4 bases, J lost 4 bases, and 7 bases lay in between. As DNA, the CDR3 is TGTGCCAGCAGTTCAGGCCGCACTGAAGCTTTCTTT. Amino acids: CASSSGRTEAFF.

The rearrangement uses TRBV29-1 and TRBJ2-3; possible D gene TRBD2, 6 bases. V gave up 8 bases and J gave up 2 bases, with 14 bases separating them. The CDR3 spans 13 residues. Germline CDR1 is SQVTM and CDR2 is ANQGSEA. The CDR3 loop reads CSTRDSPTDTQYF. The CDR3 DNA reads TGCAGCACACGGGACTCCCCCACAGATACGCAGTATTTT.

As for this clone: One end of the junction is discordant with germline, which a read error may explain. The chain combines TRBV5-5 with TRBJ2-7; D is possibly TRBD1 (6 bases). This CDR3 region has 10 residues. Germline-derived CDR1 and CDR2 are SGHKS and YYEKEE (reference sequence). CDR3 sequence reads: CASSLAGADF. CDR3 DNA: TGTGCCAGCAGCTTAGCAGGGGCGGACTTC.

CDR3 coding DNA: TGTGCCAGCAGCCATACAGGGTCCGGGGCCAACGTCCTGACTTTC. Amino acid sequence: CASSHTGSGANVLTF. V and J are TRBV14 and TRBJ2-6, with a weak D call TRBD1 (6 bases). The CDR3 spans 15 residues. CDR1 and CDR2 (germline): SGHDN, FVKESK. V lost 3 bases to trimming and J lost 4 bases, with 10 bases between them.

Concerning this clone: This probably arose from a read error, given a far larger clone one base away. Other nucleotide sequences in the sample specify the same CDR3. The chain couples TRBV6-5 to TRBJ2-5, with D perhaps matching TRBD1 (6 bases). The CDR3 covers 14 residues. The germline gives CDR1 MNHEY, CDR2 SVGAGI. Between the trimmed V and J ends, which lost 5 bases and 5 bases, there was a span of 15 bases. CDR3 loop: CASSEAGDRETQYF. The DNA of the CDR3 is TGTGCCAGCAGTGAGGCAGGGGATAGGGAGACCCAGTACTTC.

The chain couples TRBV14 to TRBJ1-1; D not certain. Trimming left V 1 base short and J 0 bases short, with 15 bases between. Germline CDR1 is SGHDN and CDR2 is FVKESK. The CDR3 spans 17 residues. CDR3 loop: CASSQVARARMNTEAFF. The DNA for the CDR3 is TGTGCCAGCAGCCAAGTAGCGAGGGCCAGGATGAACACTGAAGCTTTCTTT.

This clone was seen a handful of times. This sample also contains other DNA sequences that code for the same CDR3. Here the CDR3 reads CASSESGGNSPLHF. The CDR3 DNA is TGTGCCAGCAGTGAATCCGGGGGGAATTCACCCCTCCACTTT. V usage is TRBV2 and J usage is TRBJ1-6, with D possibly TRBD1 on 5 matching bases. Germline V gene sequence: CDR1 SNHLY, CDR2 FYNNEI. There are 14 residues in the CDR3. Trimming took 2 bases from V and 7 from J, leaving 9 bases between them.

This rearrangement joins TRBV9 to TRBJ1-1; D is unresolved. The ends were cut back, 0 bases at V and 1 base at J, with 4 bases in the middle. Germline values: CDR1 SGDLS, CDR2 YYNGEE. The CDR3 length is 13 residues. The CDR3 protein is CASSVAQNTEAFF. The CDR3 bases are TGTGCCAGCAGCGTAGCACAGAACACTGAAGCTTTCTTT. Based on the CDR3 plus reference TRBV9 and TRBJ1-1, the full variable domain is DSGVTQTPKHLITATGQRVTLRCSPRSGDLSVYWYQQSLDQGLQFLIQYYNGEERAKGNILERFSAQQFPDLHSELNLSSLELGDSALYFCASSVAQNTEAFFGQGTRLTVV.

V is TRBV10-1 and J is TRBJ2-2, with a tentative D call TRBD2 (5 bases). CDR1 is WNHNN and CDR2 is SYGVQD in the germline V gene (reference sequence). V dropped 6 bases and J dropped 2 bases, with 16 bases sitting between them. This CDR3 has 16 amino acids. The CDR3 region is CASRGGTNRNTGELFF. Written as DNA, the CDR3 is TGCGCCAGCAGAGGAGGCACGAACCGAAACACCGGGGAGCTGTTTTTT.

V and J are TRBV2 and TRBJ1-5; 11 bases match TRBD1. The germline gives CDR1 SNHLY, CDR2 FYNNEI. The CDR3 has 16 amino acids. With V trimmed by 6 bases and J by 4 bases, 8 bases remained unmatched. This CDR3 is CASRARGQGANQPQHF. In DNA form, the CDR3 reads TGTGCCAGCAGAGCTCGAGGACAGGGGGCTAATCAGCCCCAGCATTTT.

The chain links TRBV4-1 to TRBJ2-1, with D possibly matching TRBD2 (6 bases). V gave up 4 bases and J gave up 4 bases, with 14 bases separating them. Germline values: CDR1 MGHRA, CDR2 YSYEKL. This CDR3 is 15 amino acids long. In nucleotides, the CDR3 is TGCGCCAGCAGCCCCGGAGGGTATACTTACAATGAGCAGTTCTTC. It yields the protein CASSPGGYTYNEQFF.

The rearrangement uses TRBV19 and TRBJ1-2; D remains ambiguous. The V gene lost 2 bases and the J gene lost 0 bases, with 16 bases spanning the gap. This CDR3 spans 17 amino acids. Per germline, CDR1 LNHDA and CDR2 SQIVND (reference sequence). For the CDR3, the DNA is TGTGCCAGTAGTATAAGCGGCAGGAGAGCTCCTAACTATGGCTACACCTTC. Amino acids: CASSISGRRAPNYGYTF. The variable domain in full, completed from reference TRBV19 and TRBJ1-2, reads DGGITQSPKYLFRKEGQNVTLSCEQNLNHDAMYWYRQDPGQGLRLIYYSQIVNDFQKGDIAEGYSVSREKKESFPLTVTSAQKNPTAFYLCASSISGRRAPNYGYTFGSGTRLTVV.

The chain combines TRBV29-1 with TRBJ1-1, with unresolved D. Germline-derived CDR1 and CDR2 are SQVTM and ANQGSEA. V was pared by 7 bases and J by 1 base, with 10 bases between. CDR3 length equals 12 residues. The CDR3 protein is CSALVRNTEAFF. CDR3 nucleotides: TGCAGCGCTCTAGTTAGGAACACTGAAGCTTTCTTT. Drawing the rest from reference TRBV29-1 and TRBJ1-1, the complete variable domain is SAVISQKPSRDICQRGTSLTIQCQVDSQVTMMFWYRQQPGQSLTLIATANQGSEATYESGFVIDKFPISRPNLTFSTLTVSNMSPEDSSIYLCSALVRNTEAFFGQGTRLTVV.

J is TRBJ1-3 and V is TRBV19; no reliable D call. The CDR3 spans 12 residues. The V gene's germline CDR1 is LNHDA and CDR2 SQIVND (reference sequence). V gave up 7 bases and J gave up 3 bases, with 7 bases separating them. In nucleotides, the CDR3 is TGTGCCAGTATCGGGTTTGGAAACACCATATATTTT. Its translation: CASIGFGNTIYF.

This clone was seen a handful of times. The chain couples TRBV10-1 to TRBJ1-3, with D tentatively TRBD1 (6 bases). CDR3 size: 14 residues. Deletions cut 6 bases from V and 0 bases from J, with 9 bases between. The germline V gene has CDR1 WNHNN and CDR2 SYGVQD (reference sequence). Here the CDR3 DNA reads TGCGCCAGCAGCCGGGACATCTCTGGAAACACCATATATTTT. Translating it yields CASSRDISGNTIYF.

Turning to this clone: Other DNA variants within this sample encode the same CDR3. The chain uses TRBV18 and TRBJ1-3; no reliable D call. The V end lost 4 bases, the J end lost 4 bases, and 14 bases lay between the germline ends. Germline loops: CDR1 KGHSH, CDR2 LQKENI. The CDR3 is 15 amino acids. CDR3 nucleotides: TGTGCCAGCTCACGAGATGCAACCTCCGGAAACACCATATATTTT. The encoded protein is CASSRDATSGNTIYF.

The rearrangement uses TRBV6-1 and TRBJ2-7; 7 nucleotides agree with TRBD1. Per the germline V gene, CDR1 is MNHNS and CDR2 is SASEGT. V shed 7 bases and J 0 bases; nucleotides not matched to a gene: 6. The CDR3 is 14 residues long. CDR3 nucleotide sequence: TGTGCCAGCACCAACAGGGGTAGCTCCTACGAGCAGTACTTC. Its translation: CASTNRGSSYEQYF.

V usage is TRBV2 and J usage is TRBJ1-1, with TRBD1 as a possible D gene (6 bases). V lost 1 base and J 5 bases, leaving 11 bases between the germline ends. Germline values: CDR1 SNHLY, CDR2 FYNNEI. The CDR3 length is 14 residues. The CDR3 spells CASSEGQGTTEAFF. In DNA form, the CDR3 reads TGTGCCAGCAGTGAAGGGCAGGGGACGACTGAAGCTTTCTTT.

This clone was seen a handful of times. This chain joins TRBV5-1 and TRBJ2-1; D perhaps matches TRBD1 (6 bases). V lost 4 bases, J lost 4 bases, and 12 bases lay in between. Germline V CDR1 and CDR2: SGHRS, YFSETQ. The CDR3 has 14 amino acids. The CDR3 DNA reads TGCGCCAGCAGCCCAGGGGAAGGTTACAATGAGCAGTTCTTC. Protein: CASSPGEGYNEQFF.

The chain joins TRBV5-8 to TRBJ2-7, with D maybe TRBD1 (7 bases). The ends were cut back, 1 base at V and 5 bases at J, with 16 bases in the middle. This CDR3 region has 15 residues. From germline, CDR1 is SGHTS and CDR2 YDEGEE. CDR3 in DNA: TGTGCCAGCAGCTTGATAGTCAGGGGGGAGGACGAGCAGTACTTC. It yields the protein CASSLIVRGEDEQYF.

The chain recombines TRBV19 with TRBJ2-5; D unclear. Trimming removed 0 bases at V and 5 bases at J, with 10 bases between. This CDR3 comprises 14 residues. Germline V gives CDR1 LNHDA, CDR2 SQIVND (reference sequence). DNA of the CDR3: TGTGCCAGTAGTATAGAGTTTTTCATCGAGACCCAGTACTTC. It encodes CASSIEFFIETQYF. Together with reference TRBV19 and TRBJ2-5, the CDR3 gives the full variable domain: DGGITQSPKYLFRKEGQNVTLSCEQNLNHDAMYWYRQDPGQGLRLIYYSQIVNDFQKGDIAEGYSVSREKKESFPLTVTSAQKNPTAFYLCASSIEFFIETQYFGPGTRLLVL.

CDR3 sequence reads: CASRAQFSANVLTF. For the CDR3, the DNA is TGTGCCAGCAGGGCACAGTTCTCGGCCAACGTCCTGACTTTC. The chain couples TRBV2 to TRBJ2-6; D gene uncertain. V dropped 6 bases and J dropped 6 bases, with 12 bases sitting between them. Germline V CDR1 and CDR2: SNHLY, FYNNEI. CDR3 length equals 14 residues.